The next 13 T cell receptor beta chains were all read from a single sample in a study of T cells in Graves' hyperthyroidism and ophthalmopathy. Amplified TCR beta CDR3 regions came from RNA transcripts. The TCR CDR3 was amplified in a first-round RT-PCR using the HTBI primer set. TCRdb processed the multiplex PCR reads anew with MiXCR; each CDR3 protein has one entry. The sample comprises hundreds of thousands of distinct CDR3 sequences, approximately 22% of which are singletons, and 45% to 50% rests with the top ten. Sequencing was done on a sample of blood. All receptors come from an older woman with Graves' ophthalmopathy.

A note on this clonotype: The germline gene is not matched at one end of the junction; a read error may be the cause. The chain couples TRBV28 to TRBJ2-3; D remains ambiguous. Germline V lookup: CDR1 MDHEN, CDR2 SYDVKM. The CDR3 contains 11 residues. The CDR3 DNA sequence: TGTGCCAGCAGCACCACAGATGCGCAGTATTTT. As protein: CASSTTDAQYF.

This clonotype has only a few counts. The CDR3 DNA reads TGTGCCAGCAGCTTAGTCCCGTCCTCCCAAGAGACCCAGTACTTC. This sequence encodes CASSLVPSSQETQYF. V and J are TRBV11-2 and TRBJ2-5; no clear D. From germline, CDR1 is SGHAT and CDR2 FQNNGV. CDR3 length: 15 residues. Trimming took 1 base from V and 1 from J, leaving 10 bases between them. Together with reference TRBV11-2 and TRBJ2-5, the CDR3 gives the full variable domain: EAGVAQSPRYKIIEKRQSVAFWCNPISGHATLYWYQQILGQGPKLLIQFQNNGVVDDSQLPKDRFSAERLKGVDSTLKIQPAKLEDSAVYLCASSLVPSSQETQYFGPGTRLLVL.

This clonotype was detected ten times or more. This chain joins TRBV7-2 and TRBJ1-3; D is unclear. The germline gives CDR1 SGHTA, CDR2 FQGNSA. With 0 bases removed from V and 0 bases from J, the gap between germline ends came to 9 bases. CDR3 size: 16 residues. In nucleotides, the CDR3 is TGTGCCAGCAGCTTAGCGGGGAGCAGCTCTGGAAACACCATATATTTT. Its translation: CASSLAGSSSGNTIYF.

This chain connects TRBV12-3 or TRBV12-4 to TRBJ1-1; no reliable D call. Trimming shortened V by 7 bases and J by 0 bases, and 6 bases separated the two germline ends. This CDR3 region has 12 residues. CDR3: CASTTLNTEAFF. Written as DNA, the CDR3 is TGTGCCAGCACCACCTTGAACACTGAAGCTTTCTTT.

The chain uses TRBV11-2 and TRBJ1-1, with 7 bases lining up with TRBD1. The CDR3 runs 15 residues. Germline CDR1 reads SGHAT; CDR2 reads FQNNGV. The junction had 17 bases not matched to a gene; V was cut back by 5 bases and J by 11 bases. The chain's CDR3 is CASSHWDSRTLGAFF. For the CDR3, the DNA is TGTGCCAGCAGCCACTGGGACAGCAGAACCCTGGGGGCTTTCTTT.

This clonotype was seen many times. This rearrangement joins TRBV11-2 to TRBJ2-1; 8 nucleotides agree with TRBD2. J was trimmed by 6 bases and V by 4 bases; bases with no gene match: 17. CDR1 is SGHAT, CDR2 FQNNGV, per germline. CDR3 length: 18 residues. CDR3 sequence: CASSSLSPGLGNSNEQFF. Here the CDR3 DNA reads TGTGCCAGCAGCTCCTTATCGCCGGGACTAGGAAACTCCAATGAGCAGTTCTTC.

The chain couples TRBV3-1 to TRBJ2-7; D possibly corresponds to TRBD2 (5 bases). V was cut by 3 bases and J by 6 bases, with 12 bases left in between. Germline V gene lookup returns CDR1 LGHDT and CDR2 YNNKEL (reference sequence). The CDR3 runs 13 residues. The CDR3 reads CASSQGTRIEQYF. CDR3 in DNA: TGTGCCAGCAGCCAGGGCACTAGAATCGAGCAGTACTTC.

This clonotype was detected a few times. The chain employs TRBV30 and TRBJ1-4; TRBD1 matches at 7 bases. After removal of 2 bases from V and 11 bases from J, the junction contained 8 bases not matched to a gene. In germline, CDR1 is GTSNPN, CDR2 SVGIG (reference sequence). The CDR3 totals 13 residues. As DNA, the CDR3 is TGTGCCTGGAGTTCCACAGGGGTGACTAAACTGTTTTTT. Encoded protein: CAWSSTGVTKLFF.

This clonotype has just a few counts. V and J are TRBV10-3 and TRBJ1-1, with 7 bases fitting TRBD1. The germline V gene has CDR1 ENHRY and CDR2 SYGVKD. The trim removed 7 bases at V and 4 bases at J, leaving 6 bases unmatched. The CDR3 loop spans 13 amino acids. Here the CDR3 reads CAINKQGSTEAFF. DNA of the CDR3: TGTGCCATCAACAAACAGGGGTCCACTGAAGCTTTCTTT.

The chain joins TRBV3-1 to TRBJ1-6; a possible D gene is TRBD1 (6 bases). The CDR3 extends over 15 amino acids. Germline CDR1 is LGHDT and CDR2 is YNNKEL (reference sequence). V was trimmed by 3 bases and J by 8 bases, leaving 14 bases between them. The CDR3 here is CASSHRGARDSPLHF. The CDR3 DNA follows: TGTGCCAGCAGCCACCGGGGGGCGCGGGATTCACCCCTCCACTTT.

This clonotype was observed many times. The CDR3 loop reads CASSSLAGGSTDTQYF. The CDR3 nucleotides are TGCGCCAGCAGCTCACTAGCGGGAGGGAGCACAGATACGCAGTATTTT. The J gene is TRBJ2-3, the V gene TRBV5-1; TRBD2 matches 13 bases. Germline CDR1 reads SGHRS; CDR2 reads YFSETQ. Germline trimming cut 3 bases from V and 0 bases from J; bases unmatched to any gene: 1. This CDR3 is built from 16 residues.

This clonotype was counted ten times or more. The V call is TRBV6-1, the J call TRBJ1-1; weak D call: TRBD1 (5 bases). CDR3 length equals 15 residues. Germline V gene lookup returns CDR1 MNHNS and CDR2 SASEGT. The V end lost 7 bases, the J end lost 0 bases, and 15 bases lay between the germline ends. The DNA for the CDR3 is TGTGCCAGCACGTCGGACACTTACATGAACACTGAAGCTTTCTTT. It encodes CASTSDTYMNTEAFF.

This clonotype has only a few counts. This chain joins TRBV7-6 and TRBJ2-2; 7 bases line up with TRBD1. The CDR3 consists of 18 residues. CDR1 and CDR2 from the germline V gene are SGHVS and FNYEAQ. V trimming: 5 bases; J trimming: 0 bases; junction bases outside the gene matches: 12. Here the CDR3 DNA reads TGTGCCAGCAGCCGGGTTACTGGGACAGAGACGAACACCGGGGAGCTGTTTTTT. It yields the protein CASSRVTGTETNTGELFF.